The 10 T cell receptor beta chains reported below all come from one sample, sequenced in a study of T-cell memory formation after mild COVID-19. Via MiXCR, TCRdb re-called the 5' RACE reads, giving one row per CDR3 protein. The data hold 550,000 to 600,000 distinct CDR3 sequences, with roughly 17% observed a single time. Sequencing input: PBMCs or a T cell subset sorted from them (not recorded which). The receptors originated from an adult woman who had mild COVID-19 (a few samples of this study predate the infection). Cell type and time point are not known.

The chain links TRBV7-9 to TRBJ2-5, with D possibly TRBD2 on 5 matching bases. In germline, CDR1 is SEHNR, CDR2 FQNEAQ (reference sequence). Trimming pared 5 bases from V and 1 base from J, leaving 11 bases between. The CDR3 has 14 amino acids. The CDR3 nucleotides are TGTGCCAGCAGCGATACTAGTTTCCAAGAGACCCAGTACTTC. Its translation is CASSDTSFQETQYF.

J is TRBJ1-2 and V is TRBV3-1; D uncertain. The CDR3 runs 12 residues. V dropped 3 bases and J dropped 9 bases, with 11 bases sitting between them. Germline assignment: CDR1 LGHDT and CDR2 YNNKEL (reference sequence). CDR3 amino acids: CASSQGMNRYTF. CDR3 coding DNA: TGTGCCAGCAGCCAGGGGATGAATCGCTACACCTTC.

This clonotype was recorded only once. Since a much larger clone is just one base distant, this may be a read error. This CDR3 is missing its conserved last phenylalanine or tryptophan, likely due to a read error. The CDR3 is CASSLHPVPGNTDTQYL. For the CDR3, the DNA is TGTGCCAGCAGCCTCCACCCCGTGCCCGGAAACACAGATACGCAGTATCTT. V is TRBV6-5 and J is TRBJ2-3; no firm D call. The CDR3 loop spans 17 amino acids. The germline CDR1 and CDR2 sequences are MNHEY and SVGAGI. Trimming left V 6 bases short and J 2 bases short, with 21 bases between.

The chain combines TRBV7-8 with TRBJ2-7; tentatively, D is TRBD2 (5 bases). CDR1 is SGHVS, CDR2 FQNEAQ, per germline. The CDR3 has 16 residues. V gave up 1 base and J gave up 4 bases, with 17 bases separating them. The CDR3 DNA reads TGTGCCAGCAGCTTAGACCATGCGGGCCTCGGGTACGAGCAGTACTTC. It translates to CASSLDHAGLGYEQYF. Complete variable domain (other parts from reference TRBV7-8 and TRBJ2-7): GAGVSQSPRYKVAKRGQDVALRCDPISGHVSLFWYQQALGQGPEFLTYFQNEAQLDKSGLPSDRFFAERPEGSVSTLKIQRTQQEDSAVYLCASSLDHAGLGYEQYFGPGTRLTVT.

This chain uses TRBV25-1 with TRBJ1-1; D call uncertain. Trimming pared 2 bases from V and 5 bases from J, leaving 6 bases between. Germline V gene sequence: CDR1 MGHDK, CDR2 SYGVNS. The CDR3 has 12 amino acids. The CDR3 DNA reads TGTGCCAGCAGTGAAGATTTAACTGAAGCTTTCTTT. Protein: CASSEDLTEAFF.

The gene calls are TRBV5-1 and TRBJ1-2; D is possibly TRBD1 (5 bases). Trimming took 3 bases from V and 4 from J, leaving 19 bases between them. The CDR3 length is 16 residues. CDR1 and CDR2 (germline): SGHRS, YFSETQ. The CDR3 here is CASSSLQAGLVYGYTF. The CDR3 coding sequence is TGCGCCAGCAGCTCATTACAGGCCGGTCTAGTCTATGGCTACACCTTC.

This sequence joins TRBV23-1 and TRBJ2-5; D is perhaps TRBD1 (5 bases). TRBV23-1 is given ORF status, its function remaining uncertain. The CDR3 loop spans 15 amino acids. Trimming left V 3 bases short and J 5 bases short, with 16 bases between. CDR3 DNA: TGCGCCAGCAGTCAGACAGTGGCGAAAGGGGAGACCCAGTACTTC. Its protein is CASSQTVAKGETQYF.

The sample holds a few counts of this clonotype. The V gene is TRBV20-1, the J gene TRBJ1-2; D is undetermined. CDR3 length: 13 amino acids. Trimming removed 6 bases from V and 5 bases from J, with 16 bases in between. In germline, CDR1 is DFQATT, CDR2 SNEGSKA (reference sequence). The CDR3 loop reads CSASDGRWYGYTF. The CDR3 DNA reads as TGCAGTGCCAGTGACGGGCGATGGTATGGCTACACCTTC.

The sample holds a few counts of this clonotype. This rearrangement joins TRBV4-1 to TRBJ1-1, with no clear D. The CDR3 contains 16 residues. V lost 0 bases and J lost 7, with 18 bases in between. Germline V gene data show CDR1 as MGHRA and CDR2 as YSYEKL. The CDR3 region is CASSQELGRRLIEAFF. Here the CDR3 DNA reads TGCGCCAGCAGCCAAGAGTTAGGACGGAGACTAATTGAAGCTTTCTTT.

This clonotype showed up just a few times. This chain connects TRBV6-5 to TRBJ2-7; possibly TRBD1 for D (6 bases). With 2 bases removed from V and 4 bases from J, the gap between germline ends came to 27 bases. The CDR3 consists of 19 residues. Germline CDR1 and CDR2: MNHEY and SVGAGI. The CDR3, as DNA: TGTGCCAGCAGTTACGAGGGGGTAATGGCCCAGGGCTCCTTTTACGAGCAGTACTTC. It yields the protein CASSYEGVMAQGSFYEQYF.